These T cell receptor beta chains were read from a single sample in a study of blood T cell repertoires in COVID-19. The assay was immunoSEQ multiplex PCR, and TCRdb's table has in-frame clones only and misses some. The sample holds under 200,000 clones, approximately 85% seen once. The sequenced material came from PBMCs or T cells enriched from blood (not recorded which). The receptors here all came from a man aged 35-49 years with acute COVID-19. CDR3s include the opening cysteine and the closing phenylalanine or tryptophan.

v_call	j_call	cdr3_aa
TRBV5-4	TRBJ1-4	CASSLRQGARGTNEKLFF
TRBV28	TRBJ2-1	CASSHGTSADNEQFF
TRBV12-3/TRBV12-4	TRBJ1-1	CAGGVTEAFF
TRBV27	TRBJ2-2	CASRLGQTTGELFF
TRBV3-1/TRBV3-2	TRBJ1-2	CASSHLGEGYGYTF
TRBV7-2	TRBJ2-5	CASSLSGRRETQYF
TRBV2	TRBJ2-1	CASSESSGSHNEQFF
TRBV28	TRBJ2-1	CASSFLAGESNEQFF
TRBV5-1	TRBJ1-2	CASSVGQIYGYTF
TRBV27	TRBJ1-1	CASSLTGGGWTEAFF
TRBV6-5	TRBJ2-2	CASNLRGPNTGELFF
TRBV27	TRBJ2-7	CASSFGTPYEQYF
TRBV11-2	TRBJ1-6	CASSLEGATYNSPLHF
TRBV2	TRBJ1-1	CASSDSLLVEAFF
TRBV28	TRBJ1-2	CASRARDRVVYGYTF
TRBV7-9	TRBJ1-2	CASSLEGVVGYTF
TRBV7-9	TRBJ2-1	CASQPGWAYNEQFF
TRBV5-1	TRBJ2-7	CASSYGGAYEQYF
TRBV7-6	TRBJ1-4	CASSAGAREEKLFF
TRBV3-1/TRBV3-2	TRBJ2-7	CASSQVPLAGDYEQYF
TRBV30	TRBJ2-1	CAWRKREGRANEQFF
TRBV7-9	TRBJ2-2	CASSLGLAPGGELFF
TRBV28	TRBJ1-4	CASSPAPGQGANEKLFF
TRBV20-1	TRBJ2-7	CSINREYEQYF
TRBV5-4	TRBJ1-2	CASSLGGVRRAGYTF
TRBV6-5	TRBJ1-2	CASSLDSPNYGYTF
TRBV25-1	TRBJ2-3	CASSGGTVSTDTQYF
TRBV6-1	TRBJ2-3	CASSETGEADTQYF
TRBV5-5	TRBJ1-1	CASSFLTKVGTEAFF
TRBV4-3	TRBJ1-2	CASSQAQGMLGSNYGYTF
TRBV6-5	TRBJ2-2	CASSYSGRATGELFF
TRBV6-2/TRBV6-3	TRBJ2-1	CASSYQSTPGGYNEQFF
TRBV6-5	TRBJ1-1	CASTSKTGRTEAFF
TRBV10-3	TRBJ1-4	CAIRGGGTGAAGEKLFF
TRBV6-5	TRBJ2-7	CASRRRQGAYEQYF
TRBV24-1	TRBJ2-5	CATSEEGETQYF
TRBV6-1	TRBJ1-3	CASSESASGNTIYF
TRBV9	TRBJ2-7	CASSVDSLGLEQYF
TRBV28	TRBJ1-5	CASLRSTGGSNQPQHF
TRBV7-7	TRBJ2-7	CASSLLRGELYEQYF
TRBV7-9	TRBJ2-2	CASSSYWNTGELFF
TRBV30	TRBJ1-3	CAWTLGQGGNTIYF
TRBV29-1	TRBJ1-4	CSALDRGHANEKLFF
TRBV7-9	TRBJ1-5	CASSSAKDRAGQPQHF
TRBV7-9	TRBJ2-7	CASSVSGTSRDEQYF
TRBV7-8	TRBJ1-2	CASSLALGGASGYTF
TRBV5-1	TRBJ2-3	CASSGDRGATDTQYF